Given below is one T cell receptor beta chain in context. What it binds is unknown. The libraries were made with immunoSEQ v3. The protocol was immunoSEQ multiplex PCR, while the TCRdb copy is restricted to in-frame clones and leaves out a portion. The data hold about 60,000 clones, with more than 75% observed a single time. The CDR3 covers 13 residues. Trimming cost V 8 bases and J 4 bases; bases outside gene matches: 7. CDR1 is MGHDK, CDR2 SYGVNS, per germline. Time point meaning: pre-treatment sample, taken before nivolumab and TIL therapy. Adults with stage 4 NSCLC were enrolled in a phase I trial. This record belongs to a study of TIL therapy for anti-PD-1-resistant metastatic lung cancer. For the study at large: Tumor harvest preceded PD-1/PD-L1 blockade, followed by nivolumab treatment. Most patients had lung adenocarcinoma; a few tumors were EGFR-mutant, two ALK-rearranged; half smoked currently or formerly.

Findings of the study overall: The baseline peripheral repertoire was partially replaced by infused TIL clonotypes that later decayed.

This specimen consisted of blood, obtained at baseline. The receptor was isolated from a person between 30 and 79 years old with non-small cell lung cancer. V and J are TRBV25-1 and TRBJ2-7; 8 bases are shared with TRBD2. The CDR3: CASGSGGAYEQYF. The CDR3 bases are TGTGCCAGCGGCTCGGGGGGGGCGTACGAGCAGTACTTC.